This T cell receptor (beta chain) originates from a study of PD-1 blockade in classical Hodgkin lymphoma (dated by TCRdb to about 2020). A note on the overall study: Nivolumab dosing was 3 mg/kg intravenously every 2 weeks, continuing until either disease progression or unacceptable toxicity. To define a peripheral blood immune signature of response to PD-1 blockade in classical Hodgkin lymphoma, the study combined TCR beta sequencing with CyTOF.

The label giving this sample's time point can be read as: cycle 2 day 1 (C2D1) of nivolumab. Relapse after autologous stem cell transplantation had occurred in all trial patients, and cohorts A, B and C were distinguished by prior brentuximab vedotin exposure. A total of fewer than 70 patients with relapsed/refractory classical Hodgkin lymphoma made up the trial cohort, and each patient's best overall response was complete response, partial response or progressive disease. In the multi-cohort phase II CheckMate 205 trial, trial patients received single-agent nivolumab. An independent review committee assessed best overall response by applying the 2007 International Working Group response criteria. Trial PBMCs were obtained immediately prior to nivolumab initiation (C1D1) and on therapy at cycle 2 day 1 and cycle 4 day 1. After peripheral blood was drawn into 8 mL Vacutainer Cell Preparation Tubes, PBMCs were isolated by centrifugation and then cryopreserved.

The Qiagen DNeasy kit was used to extract genomic DNA both from unsorted PBMCs and from the negatively selected CD4+ and CD8+ fractions. TCR beta CDR3 regions were subjected to amplification by immunoSEQ multiplex PCR with primers that anneal to V and J segments. A synthetic immune receptor repertoire was used to minimize amplification bias, and any remaining bias was removed computationally after sequencing. For the original study's pipeline: Custom Python scripts were used to quantify repertoire diversity as the Shannon entropy index. The unsorted, CD4+ and CD8+ repertoires were each analyzed separately, with the exception of combined analyses, where CD4+ and CD8+ sequences were merged in silico. Clonal expansion was defined as at least a 2-fold frequency increase after treatment relative to C1D1, with a pseudocount of 0.5 for undetected baseline clones. Singleton clones were defined as clones with 0 or 1 copy at C1D1, and non-singleton clones were defined as clones with 2 or more copies. Clones expanded in unsorted samples were assigned a CD4+, CD8+ or unknown annotation through matching of protein sequences in sorted samples from the same patient. Diversity changes from C1D1 to C4D1 were tested in paired samples using Wilcoxon tests. In TCRdb, the immuneACCESS table is reduced to in-frame sequences with V and J assigned. These tables do not hold every clone; where another copy was compared, an unresolved V gene accounts for under half, and the others remain unexplained. V and J calls and clone size are those listed in that table; D and trimming were worked out from the DNA. Counted in this sample were about 100,000 clones; around 89% of them appeared once. The top ten clonotypes cover around 6.6% of the sample.

Points on this clone: No cognate antigen has been identified for it. Base-call qualities are not available, and no considerably larger clone is one nucleotide away.

Study-wide conclusions, independent of this receptor: Diversity was lower in patients who began nivolumab less than 1 year after ASCT, so these patients were left out of later analyses to avoid confounding by immune reconstitution. Among trial patients, those achieving complete response had baseline diversity similar to that of newly diagnosed patients, while diversity was significantly lower in partial responders and progressors. A significant rise by C4D1 was seen in CD4+ but not CD8+ TCR diversity (p=0.0027 vs p=0.16), with the rise being most apparent in complete responders (p=0.02). Baseline TCR diversity was reported to be lower in newly diagnosed patients than in healthy donors, and even lower in relapsed/refractory patients. The study was restricted to a single clinical trial cohort, and the causes of repertoire differences, possibly disease activity or prior therapy, were left undefined.

The source material was peripheral blood mononuclear cells (PBMCs), sampled before the second cycle of nivolumab. The receptor comes from a human donor with classical Hodgkin lymphoma.

The bases are TGTGCCAGCAGTCTTACACAAAACACTGAAGCTTTCTTT. It specifies CASSLTQNTEAFF. The chain couples TRBV2 to TRBJ1-1, with the D gene too uncertain to name. Trimming at the junction amounts to 5 bases on V and 2 bases on J, and the germline ends lie 9 bases apart. Counted from cysteine to phenylalanine, this CDR3 has 13 amino acids. Just CDR3 DNA is preserved here, 39 bases in frame from base 1. Sequences SNHLY (CDR1) and FYNNEI (CDR2) are obtained from the germline V gene.